The 7 T cell receptor beta chains below all came from one sample that was sequenced in a study of cytomegalovirus exposure and HLA in healthy donors. PCR involved 60 Vbeta and 13 Jbeta primers. Produced via immunoSEQ multiplex PCR; TCRdb's table is partial and in-frame only. This sample has over 150,000 clones, with around 80% found just once. The sample comprised PBMCs. Source of these receptors: a man aged 18 to 29 in good health and CMV-seronegative.

The V and J genes are TRBV21-1 and TRBJ2-2; the listed D gene, TRBD2, was not tested against the DNA. TRBV21-1 represents a pseudogene. This CDR3 is 11 amino acids long. The CDR3 nucleotides are TGTGCCAGCATAGCCACCGGGGAGCTGTTTTTT. Encoded protein: CASIATGELFF.

The chain recombines TRBV28 with TRBJ2-1; the D gene is possibly TRBD2 (6 bases). CDR1 is MDHEN, CDR2 SYDVKM, per germline. V lost 5 bases to trimming and J lost 6 bases, with 20 bases between them. The CDR3 length is 16 residues. The CDR3 spells CASSGAGAGSGNEQFF. The CDR3 region has the DNA TGTGCCAGCAGTGGGGCTGGGGCGGGGTCGGGCAATGAGCAGTTCTTC.

The chain employs TRBV7-9 and TRBJ1-2; D might be TRBD1 (5 bases). Trimming shortened V by 1 base and J by 0 bases, and 9 bases separated the two germline ends. Germline V lookup: CDR1 SEHNR, CDR2 FQNEAQ (reference sequence). The CDR3 has 15 amino acids. CDR3 sequence: CASSLEQGANYGYTF. Here the CDR3 DNA reads TGTGCCAGCAGCTTAGAGCAGGGCGCTAACTATGGCTACACCTTC.

The chain has TRBV5-1 and TRBJ2-7; 8 bases agree with TRBD1. Germline V lookup: CDR1 SGHRS, CDR2 YFSETQ. J gave up 6 bases and V 2 bases, and 7 bases lay outside the gene matches. CDR3 length: 14 residues. CDR3 amino acids: CASSFRTGKGEQYF. CDR3 bases: TGCGCCAGCAGCTTCCGGACAGGGAAGGGCGAGCAGTACTTC.

The V gene is TRBV6-5, the J gene TRBJ2-7; 10 positions match TRBD1. This CDR3 contains 14 residues. Germline-derived CDR1 and CDR2 are MNHEY and SVGAGI. V shed 4 bases, J shed 6 bases, and the junction held 6 bases outside the gene matches. In DNA form, the CDR3 reads TGTGCCAGCAGTTTTGGACAGGGGGTTGGCGAGCAGTACTTC. Protein: CASSFGQGVGEQYF.

This sequence joins TRBV6-4 and TRBJ1-4; 7 bases map to TRBD1. V lost 8 bases, J lost 8 bases, and 8 bases stayed unmatched. The CDR3 has 13 amino acids. The V gene's germline CDR1 is MRHNA and CDR2 SNTAGT. The CDR3 DNA reads as TGTGCCAGCGCCCCAGGGACAGTCGAAAAACTGTTTTTT. Translating it yields CASAPGTVEKLFF.

This sequence joins TRBV5-1 and TRBJ2-5; TRBD2 matches 7 bases. CDR3 size: 15 residues. The V gene end was trimmed by 1 base and the J gene end by 5 bases; junction bases not matched to a gene: 8. Germline V gene lookup returns CDR1 SGHRS and CDR2 YFSETQ. The CDR3 loop is CASSLSAGEWETQYF. CDR3 bases: TGCGCCAGCAGCTTGTCCGCGGGAGAGTGGGAGACCCAGTACTTC.